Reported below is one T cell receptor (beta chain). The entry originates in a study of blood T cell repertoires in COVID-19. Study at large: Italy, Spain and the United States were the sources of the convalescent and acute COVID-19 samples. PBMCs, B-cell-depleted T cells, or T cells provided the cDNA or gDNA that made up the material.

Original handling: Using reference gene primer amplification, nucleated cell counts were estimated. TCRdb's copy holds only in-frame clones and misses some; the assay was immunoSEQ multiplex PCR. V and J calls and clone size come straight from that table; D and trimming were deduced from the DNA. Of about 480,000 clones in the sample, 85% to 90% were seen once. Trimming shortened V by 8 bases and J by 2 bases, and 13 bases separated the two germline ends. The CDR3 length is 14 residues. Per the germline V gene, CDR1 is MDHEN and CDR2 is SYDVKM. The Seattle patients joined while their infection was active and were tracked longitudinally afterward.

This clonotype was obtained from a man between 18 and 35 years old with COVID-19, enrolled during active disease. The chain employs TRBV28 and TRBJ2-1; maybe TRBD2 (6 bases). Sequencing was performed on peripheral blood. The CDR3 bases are TGTGCCAGCTCCTACGGGAGAACCTACAATGAGCAGTTCTTC. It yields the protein CASSYGRTYNEQFF.